Listed below are T cell receptor beta chains from one sample, sequenced in a study of molecular identifiers for immune sequencing clone quantification. One entry per CDR3 protein results from TCRdb running MiXCR on the PCR reads. Among over 85,000 distinct CDR3 sequences listed, around 30% were seen once. Specimen: naive CD8+ T cells from blood, with Jurkat cell RNA spiked in. All receptors derive from a human donor in good health. Some libraries in this study had Jurkat cell RNA spiked in. Each CDR3 is given with its conserved first and last residue. The D gene is left open where the match is weak. Clone size is stated in some rows and not others, as once, few, many or a class when expanded.

clone_size | d_call | j_call | v_call | cdr3_aa | cdr3_nt
few | NA | TRBJ2-7 | TRBV29-1 | CSVIGTGEEQYF | TGCAGCGTCATAGGAACAGGAGAAGAGCAGTACTTC
NA | NA | TRBJ2-2 | TRBV6-1 | CASSELLGQSGGELVF | TGTGCCAGCAGTGAATTATTGGGACAGTCTGGCGGGGAGCTGGTTTTT
few | TRBD1 | TRBJ2-5 | TRBV28 | CASSSWTGGVEETQYF | TGTGCCAGCAGTTCCTGGACAGGGGGGGTGGAAGAGACCCAGTACTTC
many | TRBD1 | TRBJ1-2 | TRBV6-2/TRBV6-3 | CASSTPGQGFGYTF | TGTGCCAGCAGTACCCCCGGACAGGGGTTTGGCTACACCTTC
few | NA | TRBJ2-1 | TRBV6-2/TRBV6-3 | CASSYSASYNEQFF | TGTGCCAGCAGTTACTCGGCCAGCTACAATGAGCAGTTCTTC
few | NA | TRBJ1-5 | TRBV9 | CASSVGTTWPQHF | TGTGCCAGCAGCGTAGGCACCACTTGGCCCCAGCATTTT
many | NA | TRBJ1-3 | TRBV5-6 | CASSWGPSPGNTIYF | TGTGCCAGCAGCTGGGGACCATCGCCTGGAAACACCATATATTTT
NA | NA | TRBJ2-7 | TRBV7-9 | CASSTIPSYEQYF | TGTGCCAGCAGCACAATCCCCTCCTACGAGCAGTACTTC
NA | TRBD2 | TRBJ2-3 | TRBV6-2/TRBV6-3 | CASSYFIAGSTDTQYF | TGTGCCAGCAGTTACTTTATAGCGGGAAGCACAGATACGCAGTATTTT
many | TRBD2 | TRBJ2-7 | TRBV4-3 | CASSQAALAGGSEQYF | TGCGCCAGCAGCCAGGCCGCTCTAGCGGGAGGGAGCGAGCAGTACTTC
NA | NA | TRBJ1-4 | TRBV7-9 | CASSLIGGNNEKLFF | TGTGCCAGCAGCCTCATAGGGGGGAATAATGAAAAACTGTTTTTT
NA | NA | TRBJ1-4 | TRBV7-6 | CASSLAFDEKLFF | TGTGCCAGCAGCTTAGCTTTCGATGAAAAACTGTTTTTT
NA | NA | TRBJ2-3 | TRBV28 | CAGSFGTDTQYF | TGTGCCGGCAGTTTTGGCACAGATACGCAGTATTTT
NA | TRBD2 | TRBJ2-3 | TRBV4-1 | CASSQAIAGVTDTQYF | TGCGCCAGCAGCCAAGCAATAGCGGGGGTGACAGATACGCAGTATTTT
NA | TRBD1 | TRBJ2-1 | TRBV12-3/TRBV12-4 | CASSPTGGEQFF | TGTGCCAGCAGTCCGACAGGGGGTGAGCAGTTCTTC
many | TRBD2 | TRBJ2-2 | TRBV12-3/TRBV12-4 | CASSLGTSGRTGELFF | TGTGCCAGCAGTTTAGGGACTAGCGGGAGAACCGGGGAGCTGTTTTTT
NA | NA | TRBJ1-1 | TRBV29-1 | CSAQGSTFAEAFF | TGCAGCGCCCAAGGAAGTACGTTCGCTGAAGCTTTCTTT
few | NA | TRBJ2-7 | TRBV29-1 | CSAPGQRTGRETYEQYF | TGCAGCGCCCCGGGACAGCGCACCGGGCGGGAAACCTACGAGCAGTACTTC
NA | NA | TRBJ1-5 | TRBV6-2/TRBV6-3 | CASSLWQGTILAQHF | TGTGCCAGCAGTTTGTGGCAGGGGACCATCTTGGCCCAGCATTTT
NA | TRBD2 | TRBJ2-1 | TRBV11-3 | CASSLGSTSVFF | TGTGCCAGCAGCTTGGGATCGACTAGCGTGTTCTTC
NA | NA | TRBJ2-5 | TRBV6-2/TRBV6-3 | CASGAGVFSQETQYF | TGTGCCAGCGGGGCAGGGGTATTTTCCCAAGAGACCCAGTACTTC
NA | TRBD1 | TRBJ2-2 | TRBV28 | CASIRGLTNTGELIF | TGTGCCAGCATCAGGGGGCTCACGAACACCGGGGAGCTGATTTTT
few | NA | TRBJ1-1 | TRBV21-1 | CASGQGVITEAFF | TGTGCCAGCGGACAGGGAGTAATCACTGAAGCTTTCTTT
many | NA | TRBJ2-5 | TRBV28 | CASSLPEQVQETQYF | TGTGCCAGCAGTTTGCCAGAACAAGTCCAAGAGACCCAGTACTTC
NA | NA | TRBJ2-7 | TRBV6-2/TRBV6-3 | CASGWEYYEQYF | TGTGCCAGCGGTTGGGAGTACTACGAGCAGTACTTC